The 14 T cell receptor beta chains below come from one sample, sequenced in a study of OX40 agonist ivuxolimab in advanced cancers. This table comes from immunoSEQ multiplex PCR, and its TCRdb copy is limited to in-frame clones, with some not included. The sample contains 90,000 to 100,000 clones, 95% to 97% of which appear only once. This material consisted of CD4+ or CD8+ T cells sorted from blood, taken in a trial of the OX40 agonist ivuxolimab. The receptors were sampled from an adult with an advanced solid tumor such as melanoma, head and neck, liver or kidney cancer.

The chain combines TRBV27 with TRBJ2-7; TRBD2 aligns across 7 bases. The germline gives CDR1 MNHEY, CDR2 SMNVEV (reference sequence). V was clipped by 2 bases and J by 4 bases; unmatched bases: 2. The CDR3 sequence is 13 residues long. The CDR3 protein is CASSLVGGYEQYF. CDR3 DNA sequence: TGTGCCAGCAGTTTAGTCGGGGGGTACGAGCAGTACTTC.

The chain is built from TRBV19 and TRBJ2-3; D is tentatively TRBD1 or TRBD2 (5 bases each). The CDR3 contains 14 residues. Germline CDR1 and CDR2: LNHDA and SQIVND (reference sequence). Trimming removed 0 bases at V and 6 bases at J, with 10 bases between. The CDR3 bases are TGTGCCAGTAGTATAGATGGGGGTTCGGATACGCAGTATTTT. Protein product: CASSIDGGSDTQYF.

This chain connects TRBV5-1 to TRBJ2-1; 11 nucleotides align to TRBD2. This CDR3 region has 16 residues. Germline CDR1 and CDR2: SGHRS and YFSETQ. The J segment lost 1 base and the V segment lost 2 bases, leaving 2 bases of the junction unmatched. CDR3 amino acids: CASSFGTSGSYNEQFF. CDR3 bases: TGCGCCAGCAGCTTTGGGACTAGCGGATCCTACAATGAGCAGTTCTTC.

This clone has just a few counts. V gene TRBV19 combines with J gene TRBJ1-3, with D perhaps TRBD1 (5 bases). V gave up 5 bases and J gave up 2 bases, with 10 bases separating them. Germline CDR1 reads LNHDA; CDR2 reads SQIVND (reference sequence). The CDR3 length is 14 residues. Here the CDR3 reads CASSFEGTGNTIYF. In nucleotides, the CDR3 is TGTGCCAGTAGTTTCGAGGGGACTGGAAACACCATATATTTT.

CDR3 DNA: TGTGCCAGTAGCACGGGGAACAATCAGCCCCAGCATTTT. This gives the protein CASSTGNNQPQHF. V is TRBV19 and J is TRBJ1-5; D call uncertain. Deletions cut 6 bases from V and 3 bases from J, with 9 bases between. The CDR3 loop spans 13 amino acids. CDR1 and CDR2 from the germline V gene are LNHDA and SQIVND (reference sequence).

This rearrangement joins TRBV9 to TRBJ2-7, with 11 bases fitting TRBD2. Germline V gene data show CDR1 as SGDLS and CDR2 as YYNGEE. The CDR3 runs 15 residues. J gave up 3 bases and V 1 base, and 3 bases lay outside the gene matches. CDR3 protein: CASSVTSGRGYEQYF. The CDR3, as DNA: TGTGCCAGCAGCGTAACTAGCGGGAGAGGCTACGAGCAGTACTTC.

The chain is built from TRBV19 and TRBJ2-1; D is unresolved. The CDR3 spans 13 residues. Germline V gene sequence: CDR1 LNHDA, CDR2 SQIVND (reference sequence). V was shortened by 1 base and J by 10 bases, with 11 bases between the two germline ends. CDR3 in DNA: TGTGCCAGTAGTATAGGACTTTTTACGGAGCAGTTCTTC. Its translation: CASSIGLFTEQFF.

The rearrangement links TRBV2 to TRBJ2-5; 15 bases are a match to TRBD2. Judging by the DNA end, TRBJ2-7 fits better; the J call may be wrong. Germline V gene sequence: CDR1 SNHLY, CDR2 FYNNEI. This CDR3 spans 19 amino acids. In DNA, the CDR3 is TGTGCCAGCAGTGAAGCGGAGGGGACTAGCGGGAGGAGCTCCTACGAGCAGTACTTC. Amino acids: CASSEAEGTSGRSSYEQYF.

V gene TRBV28 combines with J gene TRBJ2-3, with D unresolved. V was shortened by 6 bases and J by 11 bases, with 18 bases between the two germline ends. The CDR3 extends over 13 amino acids. CDR1 is MDHEN, CDR2 SYDVKM, per germline. The CDR3 loop is CASSALTEHMQYF. CDR3 in DNA: TGTGCCAGCAGCGCTCTCACAGAACACATGCAGTATTTT.

Notes on this clone: The sample holds other DNA sequences that translate to the same CDR3. The chain carries TRBV27 and TRBJ2-7; TRBD1 agrees at 7 bases. Germline V gene sequence: CDR1 MNHEY, CDR2 SMNVEV (reference sequence). This CDR3 is 13 amino acids long. The J segment lost 3 bases and the V segment lost 5 bases, leaving 4 bases of the junction unmatched. The CDR3 DNA sequence: TGTGCCAGCAGTCTACAGGGGAGCTACGAGCAGTACTTC. This gives the protein CASSLQGSYEQYF.

The V call is TRBV9, the J call TRBJ2-3; D is ambiguous. Germline V gene lookup returns CDR1 SGDLS and CDR2 YYNGEE. Between the trimmed V and J ends, which lost 4 bases and 1 base, there was a span of 4 bases. The CDR3 is 12 residues long. In DNA, the CDR3 is TGTGCCAGCAGCATTCGCACAGATACGCAGTATTTT. Protein product: CASSIRTDTQYF.

The V call is TRBV11-2, the J call TRBJ2-1; 8 bases line up with TRBD2. The CDR3 totals 15 residues. Unmatched junction bases numbered 5, after V lost 0 bases and J lost 7 bases. Germline CDR1 SGHAT, CDR2 FQNNGV. The CDR3 loop reads CASSLDPGGGNEQFF. The CDR3, as DNA: TGTGCCAGCAGCTTAGATCCCGGGGGGGGAAATGAGCAGTTCTTC.

This sequence joins TRBV29-1 and TRBJ2-3; 8 bases map to TRBD2. CDR3 length: 15 residues. Trimming cost V 3 bases and J 4 bases; bases outside gene matches: 9. Germline V gives CDR1 SQVTM, CDR2 ANQGSEA. Here the CDR3 reads CSVDGAGGRADTQYF. The CDR3 DNA reads as TGCAGCGTTGACGGCGCGGGGGGAAGGGCAGATACGCAGTATTTT.

The V call is TRBV4-2, the J call TRBJ2-1; no reliable D call. V was pared by 0 bases and J by 6 bases, with 3 bases between. Germline V gene lookup returns CDR1 LGHNA and CDR2 YNFKEQ. The CDR3 is made up of 12 amino acids. CDR3 in amino acids: CASSQERNEQFF. The CDR3 DNA is TGTGCCAGCAGCCAAGAGCGCAATGAGCAGTTCTTC.